The clone carrying this TCR beta chain came up a few times. The target antigen is unknown. This entry comes from a study of T-cell memory formation after mild COVID-19. The study's findings and limits: Clones contracting over day 15 to 85 were CD4/CD8 balanced, with later expanders leaning CD4+. CD4+ clones that contracted lay mainly in CM and EM; CD8+ ones lay in EMRA.

The CDR3 loop spans 15 amino acids. Trimming pared 5 bases from V and 0 bases from J, leaving 10 bases between. The germline CDR1 and CDR2 sequences are SEHNR and FQNEAQ (reference sequence). A 5'RACE reaction primed in the constant segment made cDNA libraries of TCR alpha and TCR beta, and these carried sample barcodes and UMIs. TCRdb fed the 5' RACE reads into MiXCR, producing one record per CDR3 protein. This sample has about 68,000 distinct CDR3 sequences, with 16% found just once. Sequenced input: PBMCs or a T cell subset sorted from them (not recorded which). The chain has TRBV7-9 and TRBJ2-2, with a weak D call TRBD1 (5 bases). The receptor comes from an adult woman who had mild COVID-19 (a few samples of this study predate the infection). Cell type and time point are not known. CDR3 residues: CASSPTVANTGELFF. In DNA form, the CDR3 reads TGTGCCAGCAGCCCGACAGTCGCGAACACCGGGGAGCTGTTTTTT.